These 20 T cell receptor beta chains share one sample of origin, sequenced in a study of blood T cell repertoires in COVID-19. Sequencing was performed with immunoSEQ multiplex PCR; in TCRdb, only in-frame clones are kept and a portion is missing. The sample shows 200,000 to 300,000 clones, around 85% of them seen only once. The material sequenced was peripheral blood. The origin of the receptors is an older woman with active or convalescent COVID-19.

The V and J genes are TRBV12-3 or TRBV12-4 and TRBJ1-5, with D unclear. Trimming shortened V by 3 bases and J by 7 bases, and 10 bases separated the two germline ends. There are 13 residues in the CDR3. CDR3 amino acids: CASSFSELQPQHF. CDR3 coding DNA: TGTGCCAGCAGTTTTTCGGAGTTGCAGCCCCAGCATTTT.

The sample holds many counts of this clone. The chain combines TRBV6-4 with TRBJ1-1, with a possible D match to TRBD1 (6 bases). The CDR3 is made up of 14 amino acids. Germline V lookup: CDR1 MRHNA, CDR2 SNTAGT. With 5 bases removed from V and 0 bases from J, the gap between germline ends came to 10 bases. The CDR3 loop reads CASSPTGLNTEAFF. The CDR3 DNA follows: TGTGCCAGCAGTCCGACAGGTCTGAACACTGAAGCTTTCTTT.

This clone was recorded once. The CDR3 region is CATSDDLTSGWNNEQFF. The CDR3 DNA follows: TGTGCCACCAGTGATGACCTGACTAGCGGGTGGAACAATGAGCAGTTCTTC. The gene calls are TRBV24-1 and TRBJ2-1; 10 nucleotides align to TRBD2. CDR1 KGHDR and CDR2 SFDVKD come from the germline V gene. The junction had 9 bases not matched to a gene; V was cut back by 3 bases and J by 5 bases. CDR3 length: 17 residues.

The CDR3 bases are TGTGCCAGCAGCCCACCAGGGATCGGCGATGAAAAACTGTTTTTT. It is translated as CASSPPGIGDEKLFF. This rearrangement joins TRBV11-2 to TRBJ1-4, with D possibly being TRBD1 (5 bases). CDR1 SGHAT and CDR2 FQNNGV come from the germline V gene. V was cut by 5 bases and J by 6 bases, with 16 bases left in between. The CDR3 consists of 15 residues.

CDR3: CASSSHLRDGYTF. The DNA for the CDR3 is TGTGCCAGCAGCTCTCACCTGAGAGATGGCTACACCTTC. The chain has TRBV7-9 and TRBJ1-2; D is uncertain. The length of the CDR3 is 13 residues. V was shortened by 4 bases and J by 6 bases, with 12 bases between the two germline ends. Germline CDR1 is SEHNR and CDR2 is FQNEAQ (reference sequence).

V and J are TRBV7-2 and TRBJ2-3; D may be TRBD1 (5 bases). Trimming took off 3 bases at V and 4 bases at J, with 17 bases between the two ends. CDR1 is SGHTA and CDR2 is FQGNSA in the germline V gene. There are 16 residues in the CDR3. This CDR3 is CASSFAGGARADTQYF. CDR3 nucleotide sequence: TGTGCCAGCAGCTTCGCTGGTGGGGCTCGGGCAGATACGCAGTATTTT.

The CDR3 sequence: CASSLAPDHEQYF. In DNA form, the CDR3 reads TGTGCCAGCAGCTTAGCCCCAGATCACGAGCAGTACTTC. The chain uses TRBV11-2 and TRBJ2-7; D unresolved. This CDR3 has 13 amino acids. V lost 1 base and J lost 5, with 9 bases in between. In germline, CDR1 is SGHAT, CDR2 FQNNGV. Based on the CDR3 plus reference TRBV11-2 and TRBJ2-7, the full variable domain is EAGVAQSPRYKIIEKRQSVAFWCNPISGHATLYWYQQILGQGPKLLIQFQNNGVVDDSQLPKDRFSAERLKGVDSTLKIQPAKLEDSAVYLCASSLAPDHEQYFGPGTRLTVT.

The V and J genes are TRBV4-1 and TRBJ2-4; tentative D call: TRBD1 (5 bases). CDR3 length: 16 amino acids. Trimming left V 1 base short and J 0 bases short, with 10 bases between. Germline CDR1 and CDR2: MGHRA and YSYEKL. CDR3 loop: CASSQVLTVAKNIQYF. The CDR3 DNA sequence: TGCGCCAGCAGCCAAGTCCTGACAGTAGCCAAAAACATTCAGTACTTC.

The chain links TRBV29-1 to TRBJ2-5, with D uncertain. The CDR3 contains 12 residues. Germline loops: CDR1 SQVTM, CDR2 ANQGSEA. V was pared by 6 bases and J by 0 bases, with 8 bases between. CDR3 DNA sequence: TGCAGCGTCGAAATATACCAAGAGACCCAGTACTTC. It codes for CSVEIYQETQYF.

This chain joins TRBV6-5 and TRBJ1-3; maybe TRBD1 (5 bases). Germline V gene data show CDR1 as MNHEY and CDR2 as SVGAGI. This CDR3 has 14 residues. With 6 bases removed from V and 2 bases from J, the gap between germline ends came to 11 bases. In DNA, the CDR3 is TGTGCCAGCAGGCCGACAGCCACTGGAAACACCATATATTTT. It codes for CASRPTATGNTIYF.

The chain has TRBV5-1 and TRBJ2-3; 12 nucleotides align to TRBD2. Germline loops: CDR1 SGHRS, CDR2 YFSETQ. This CDR3 spans 16 amino acids. The ends lost 3 bases at V and 6 bases at J; junction bases unmatched: 8. CDR3: CASSSSSGGAGDTQYF. The CDR3 DNA reads TGCGCCAGCAGCTCCTCTAGCGGGGGGGCCGGGGATACGCAGTATTTT.

V and J are TRBV7-2 and TRBJ2-3; 11 bases match TRBD2. The V segment lost 5 bases and the J segment 3 bases; nucleotides outside the gene matches: 1. There are 14 residues in the CDR3. Germline CDR1 is SGHTA and CDR2 is FQGNSA. The CDR3 sequence is CASSRTSGTDTQYF. The CDR3 DNA reads as TGTGCCAGCAGCCGGACTAGCGGGACAGATACGCAGTATTTT.

The V call is TRBV18, the J call TRBJ2-5; 7 bases match TRBD1. The CDR3 runs 14 residues. Germline V CDR1 and CDR2: KGHSH, LQKENI. With V trimmed by 6 bases and J by 7 bases, 11 bases remained unmatched. The CDR3 nucleotides read TGTGCCAGCTCGCCAGGAACAGGGGTGGCGACCCAGTACTTC. Protein: CASSPGTGVATQYF.

The chain joins TRBV29-1 to TRBJ2-3; maybe TRBD1 (6 bases). Germline loops: CDR1 SQVTM, CDR2 ANQGSEA. The V end lost 6 bases, the J end lost 4 bases, and 17 bases lay between the germline ends. This CDR3 is 14 amino acids long. The CDR3 spells CSVTGSAEADTQYF. CDR3 DNA sequence: TGCAGCGTGACAGGTTCAGCGGAGGCAGATACGCAGTATTTT.

This chain joins TRBV18 and TRBJ2-1, with TRBD1 as a possible D gene (6 bases). Deletions cut 0 bases from V and 5 bases from J, with 8 bases between. Germline loops: CDR1 KGHSH, CDR2 LQKENI. The CDR3 is made up of 14 amino acids. The CDR3 DNA follows: TGTGCCAGCTCACCACCGAACAGGGACAATGAGCAGTTCTTC. Amino acids: CASSPPNRDNEQFF.

This chain links TRBV19 with TRBJ2-1, with 9 positions matching TRBD2. The CDR3 loop spans 19 amino acids. Germline trimming cut 4 bases from V and 0 bases from J; bases unmatched to any gene: 13. CDR1 is LNHDA and CDR2 is SQIVND in the germline V gene (reference sequence). CDR3 coding DNA: TGTGCCAGTAGTACGACTAGCGGTCCCATACCTTACTCCTACAATGAGCAGTTCTTC. Protein: CASSTTSGPIPYSYNEQFF.

This chain links TRBV27 with TRBJ2-3; TRBD2 agrees at 13 bases. This CDR3 spans 18 amino acids. The germline V gene encodes CDR1 MNHEY and CDR2 SMNVEV (reference sequence). V shed 4 bases, J shed 8 bases, and the junction held 15 bases outside the gene matches. CDR3 coding DNA: TGTGCCAGCAGTTCAGGGACTAGCGGGGCCATCCGGAAAGCTACGCAGTATTTT. It translates to CASSSGTSGAIRKATQYF.

The chain combines TRBV27 with TRBJ1-5; D call uncertain. Trimming pared 4 bases from V and 2 bases from J, leaving 9 bases between. The CDR3 totals 14 residues. The germline V gene encodes CDR1 MNHEY and CDR2 SMNVEV (reference sequence). The CDR3 spells CASSSVGGNQPQHF. The CDR3 DNA reads TGTGCCAGCAGTTCGGTGGGAGGCAATCAGCCCCAGCATTTT.

The chain carries TRBV27 and TRBJ2-7, with D perhaps matching TRBD1 (6 bases). The CDR3 extends over 15 amino acids. V dropped 0 bases and J dropped 7 bases, with 16 bases sitting between them. Germline V gene data show CDR1 as MNHEY and CDR2 as SMNVEV (reference sequence). In DNA, the CDR3 is TGTGCCAGCAGTTTATCCGCAGGGGCCTTAGGGGAGCAGTACGTC. Protein product: CASSLSAGALGEQYV.

This chain uses TRBV12-2 with TRBJ1-2; TRBD1, the table's D call, lacks a check against the DNA. TRBV12-2 is a recognized pseudogene. This CDR3 comprises 16 residues. The CDR3 DNA sequence: TGTGCAAGTCACCTAGAAACGACGGACACGAACTATGGCTACACCTTC. This encodes CASHLETTDTNYGYTF.